The clone carrying this T cell receptor (beta chain) was observed at least ten times. Its antigen is unidentified. The data belong to a study of T-cell reconstitution after alpha-beta-depleted transplantation in children. Broader study findings: At the one-year point after transplant, T-cell counts and TCRbeta diversity were found to come mostly from T cells that had been newly produced. High day-60 TCRbeta diversity in some patients came from surviving recipient T cells and thymic progenitors. Several hundred expanded graft clones reportedly supplied alpha-beta T cells about two months after transplant.

A library of TCRbeta sequences, prepared with unique molecular identifiers, was generated. TCRdb reanalysed the PCR reads using MiXCR and keeps one entry per CDR3 protein. The data contain approximately 97,000 distinct CDR3 sequences, approximately 8% of them singletons. The CDR3 length is 13 residues. V lost 10 bases to trimming and J lost 4 bases; unmatched junction nucleotides: 2. Per germline, CDR1 ENHRY and CDR2 SYGVKD. This chain joins TRBV10-3 and TRBJ2-3; 13 bases map to TRBD2. This receptor was taken from a boy between 2 and 10 years old with acute lymphoblastic leukemia, due to receive a stem cell transplant. The starting material was PBMCs, obtained before TCRalphabeta/CD19-depleted stem cell transplant. The DNA for the CDR3 is TGTGCCACGGGACTAGCGGGGCCAGATACGCAGTATTTT. Encoded protein: CATGLAGPDTQYF.